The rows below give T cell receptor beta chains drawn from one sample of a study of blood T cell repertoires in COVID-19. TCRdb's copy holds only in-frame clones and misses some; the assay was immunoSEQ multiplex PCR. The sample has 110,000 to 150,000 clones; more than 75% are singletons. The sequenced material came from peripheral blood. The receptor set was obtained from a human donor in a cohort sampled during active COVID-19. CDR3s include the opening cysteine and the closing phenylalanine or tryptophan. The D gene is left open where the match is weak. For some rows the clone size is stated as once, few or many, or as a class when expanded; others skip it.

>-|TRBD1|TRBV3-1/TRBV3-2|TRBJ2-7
CASSSRDRGITYEQYF
TGTGCCAGCAGCTCCCGGGACAGGGGCATTACCTACGAGCAGTACTTC
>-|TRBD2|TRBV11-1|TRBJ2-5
CASSGAGGQETQYF
TGTGCCAGCAGCGGGGCGGGGGGGCAAGAGACCCAGTACTTC
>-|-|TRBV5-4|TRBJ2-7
CASSGGPGGVYEQYF
TGTGCCAGCAGCGGGGGCCCGGGGGGCGTCTACGAGCAGTACTTC
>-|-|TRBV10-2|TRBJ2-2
CASSDSSSGELFF
TGCGCCAGCAGTGACTCTAGCAGCGGGGAGCTGTTTTTT
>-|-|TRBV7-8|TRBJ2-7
CASSLRALSSYEQYF
TGTGCCAGCAGCCTTAGAGCACTAAGCTCCTACGAGCAGTACTTC
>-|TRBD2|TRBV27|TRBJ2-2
CASSLFASGRGGANTGELFF
TGTGCCAGCAGTTTGTTCGCTTCTGGGCGGGGGGGGGCGAACACCGGGGAGCTGTTTTTT
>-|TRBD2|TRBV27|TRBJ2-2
CASSLPRLAENTGELFF
TGTGCCAGCAGCCTCCCCCGGCTAGCGGAAAACACCGGGGAGCTGTTTTTT
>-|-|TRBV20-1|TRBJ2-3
CSASRRQGSTDTQYF
TGCAGTGCTAGTCGGAGGCAGGGGAGCACAGATACGCAGTATTTT
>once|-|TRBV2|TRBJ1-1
CASSEQGMNTEAFF
TGTGCCAGCAGTGAACAGGGGATGAACACTGAAGCTTTCTTT
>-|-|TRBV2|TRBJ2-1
CASRKGAERLYNEQFF
TGTGCCAGCAGGAAAGGCGCGGAGCGCCTCTACAATGAGCAGTTCTTC
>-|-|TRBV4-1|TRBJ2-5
CASSQVTGTQYF
TGCGCCAGCAGCCAAGTAACGGGGACCCAGTACTTC
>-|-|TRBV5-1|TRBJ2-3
CASSPSGFGTDTQYF
TGCGCCAGCAGCCCATCCGGTTTCGGCACAGATACGCAGTATTTT
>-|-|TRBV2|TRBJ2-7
CASSEQNSYEQYF
TGTGCCAGCAGTGAACAAAATTCCTACGAGCAGTACTTC
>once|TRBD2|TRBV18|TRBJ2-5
CASSPGGGEETQYF
TGTGCCAGCTCACCCGGGGGGGGCGAAGAGACCCAGTACTTC
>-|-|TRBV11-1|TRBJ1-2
CASSSRMAGAGYTF
TGTGCCAGCAGCTCCAGAATGGCAGGGGCTGGCTACACCTTC
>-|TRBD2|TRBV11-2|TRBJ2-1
CASSRYRGGSYNEQFF
TGTGCCAGCAGCCGATACCGCGGGGGGAGCTACAATGAGCAGTTCTTC
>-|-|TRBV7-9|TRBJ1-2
CASSSSQGSNYGYTF
TGTGCCAGCAGCTCATCACAGGGATCTAACTATGGCTACACCTTC
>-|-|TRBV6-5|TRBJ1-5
CASQTHRDINQPQHF
TGTGCCAGCCAGACCCACCGGGACATTAATCAGCCCCAGCATTTT
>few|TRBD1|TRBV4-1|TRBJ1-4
CASSQRGQRSEKLFF
TGCGCCAGCAGCCAACGGGGACAGCGTAGTGAAAAACTGTTTTTT
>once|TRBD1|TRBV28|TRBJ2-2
CASSSNRGRSGELFF
TGTGCCAGCAGCTCAAACAGGGGGCGCAGCGGGGAGCTGTTTTTT
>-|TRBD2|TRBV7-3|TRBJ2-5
CASSLKMSGRGETQYF
TGTGCCAGCAGCCTAAAAATGAGCGGGAGGGGGGAGACCCAGTACTTC
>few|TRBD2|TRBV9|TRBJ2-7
CASSPSGWDYEQYF
TGTGCCAGCAGCCCTAGCGGGTGGGACTACGAGCAGTACTTC
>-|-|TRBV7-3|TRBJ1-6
CASSGGNNSPLHF
TGTGCCAGCAGCGGGGGCAATAATTCACCCCTCCACTTT
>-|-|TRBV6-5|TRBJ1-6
CASRSEWGYRHF
TGTGCCAGCAGGTCGGAATGGGGCTACCGCCACTTT
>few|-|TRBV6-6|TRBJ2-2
CASSYSGGTGELFF
TGTGCCAGCAGTTACTCCGGGGGAACCGGGGAGCTGTTTTTT
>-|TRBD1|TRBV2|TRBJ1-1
CASRGQDSMNTEAFF
TGTGCCAGCAGGGGACAGGATTCCATGAACACTGAAGCTTTCTTT
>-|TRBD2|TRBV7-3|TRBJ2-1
CASSVGPGLAGKGNEQFF
TGTGCCAGCAGCGTCGGCCCGGGACTAGCGGGAAAGGGCAATGAGCAGTTCTTC
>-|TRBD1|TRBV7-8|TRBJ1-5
CASSRPGGGGQPQHF
TGTGCCAGCAGCCGCCCAGGGGGCGGAGGTCAGCCCCAGCATTTT
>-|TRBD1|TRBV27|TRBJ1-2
CASSSNSGQDGYTF
TGTGCCAGCAGTTCGAACTCGGGACAGGATGGCTACACCTTC
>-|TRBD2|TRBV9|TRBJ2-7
CASSPRTSGSSEQYF
TGTGCCAGCAGCCCCAGGACTAGCGGGAGCTCCGAGCAGTACTTC
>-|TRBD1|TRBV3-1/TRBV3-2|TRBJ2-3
CASSATDRLAQYF
TGTGCCAGCAGCGCCACGGACAGGTTGGCGCAGTATTTT
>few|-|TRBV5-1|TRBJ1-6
CASMRVLGNSPLHF
TGCGCCAGCATGAGGGTCCTAGGGAATTCACCCCTCCACTTT
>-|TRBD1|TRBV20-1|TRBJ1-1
CSASAGGGWGITEAFF
TGCAGTGCTAGTGCAGGGGGCGGGTGGGGAATCACTGAAGCTTTCTTT
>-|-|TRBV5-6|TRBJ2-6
CASSPLRGSGANVLTF
TGTGCCAGCAGCCCGTTACGGGGCTCTGGGGCCAACGTCCTGACTTTC
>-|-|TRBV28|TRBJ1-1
CASSLSPGKGEAFF
TGTGCCAGCAGTTTATCTCCAGGGAAGGGTGAAGCTTTCTTT
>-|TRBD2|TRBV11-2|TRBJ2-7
CASSQRTSGTPYEQYF
TGTGCCAGCAGCCAACGGACTAGCGGGACCCCCTACGAGCAGTACTTC
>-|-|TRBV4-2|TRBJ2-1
CASTSGGSYNEQFF
TGTGCCAGCACCTCAGGAGGTTCCTACAATGAGCAGTTCTTC
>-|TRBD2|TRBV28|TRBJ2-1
CASSLGASGYNEQFF
TGTGCCAGCAGTTTAGGGGCTAGCGGGTACAATGAGCAGTTCTTC
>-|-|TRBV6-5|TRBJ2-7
CASSYSPGLNYEQYF
TGTGCCAGCAGTTACTCCCCGGGACTCAACTACGAGCAGTACTTC
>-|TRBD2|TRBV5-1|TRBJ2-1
CASSPLGGGSNEQFF
TGCGCCAGCAGCCCCCTGGGGGGAGGGAGCAATGAGCAGTTCTTC
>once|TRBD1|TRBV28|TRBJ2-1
CASRPGQGSYNEQFF
TGTGCCAGCAGGCCGGGACAGGGCTCCTACAATGAGCAGTTCTTC